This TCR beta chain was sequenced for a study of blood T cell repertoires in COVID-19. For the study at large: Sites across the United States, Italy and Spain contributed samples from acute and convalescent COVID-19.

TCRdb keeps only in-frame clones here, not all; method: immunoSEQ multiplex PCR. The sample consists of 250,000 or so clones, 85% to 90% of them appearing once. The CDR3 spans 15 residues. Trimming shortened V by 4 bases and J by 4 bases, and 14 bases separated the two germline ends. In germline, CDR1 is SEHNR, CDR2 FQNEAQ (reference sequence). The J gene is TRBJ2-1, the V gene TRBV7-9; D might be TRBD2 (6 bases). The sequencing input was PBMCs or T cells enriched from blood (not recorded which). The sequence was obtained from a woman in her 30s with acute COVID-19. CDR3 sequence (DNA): TGTGCCAGCAGCTCCCCCGGGACTTCTTACAATGAGCAGTTCTTC. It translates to CASSSPGTSYNEQFF.